What follows is one T cell receptor beta chain and its context. Its antigen specificity is not known. Per-nucleotide qualities are absent, and no much larger clonotype sits a single base away. This sample was taken from a study of cytotoxic CD8 clonotypes in ibrutinib-treated CLL (dated by TCRdb to about 2021). With respect to the entire study: The cohort included some 14 treatment-naive and under 13 relapsed/refractory patients; approximately 17 were IGHV unmutated. Of the 80 to 95 participants in the trial, about two dozen had longitudinal samples available. Partial responses were observed in roughly 24 patients and complete responses in 2; after a median follow-up of 68 months, remission was maintained in roughly 15 patients and progression was observed in approximately twelve. On average, each sample yielded 255,043 productive templates and roughly 95,000 productive rearrangements. Response samples were taken after a median of approximately a year on treatment, ranging from about 6 to 40 months. All remission and progressive disease samples were collected while patients were still receiving ibrutinib. Cryopreserved peripheral blood mononuclear cells were obtained prior to treatment, at the time of response, and at either disease progression or sustained remission.

From the germline V gene, CDR1 is MGHDK and CDR2 is SYGVNS. Deletion took 1 base off V and 9 bases off J, with a span of 18 bases between the germline ends. The CDR3 numbers 15 residues from cysteine through phenylalanine. Only CDR3 DNA is held: 45 bases, read in frame from base 1. What the time point label conveys for this sample: progressive disease on ibrutinib. For TCR beta library preparation, approximately 2 micrograms of genomic DNA were extracted from the cryopreserved PBMCs. Longitudinal blood samples from CLL patients on ibrutinib monotherapy underwent high-throughput TCR beta sequencing. The patients took part in an open-label, single-center phase 2 trial of ibrutinib monotherapy. General findings and caveats noted by the study authors: Baseline clonality exceeded that of age-matched healthy donors and correlated strongly with circulating CD8+ T-cell counts. Sampling times were not matched between sustained-remission and progressing patients, and lymph node repertoires were not studied. At ibrutinib response clonality went up, during sustained remission it held steady, and at progression it dropped back toward baseline. Public clonotypes were rare and either contracted or stayed stable during treatment, and the rise in clonality at ibrutinib response reflected the expansion of private clonotypes.

Each clonotype received, on average, around 10x coverage in deep resolution sequencing performed on a MiSeq, where the target depth lay between 1 in 1 million and 1 in 200,000 T cells. TCR beta libraries were generated with the immunoSEQ hsTCRB Kit. The original pipeline was this. Data were analyzed with ImmunoSEQ Data Assistant and ImmunoSEQ Analyzer, with V, D and J genes assigned per IMGT definitions. Clonality was computed as one minus normalized Shannon entropy of productive rearrangement frequencies, ranging from 0 to 1. Only overrepresented clonotypes making up at least 0.05% of each patient's repertoire were included in the public clonotype analysis. Thirteen repertoires from age-matched healthy donors, obtained from immuneACCESS, served as clonality controls. TCRdb took this table from immuneACCESS and kept in-frame rearrangements with V and J called. Such tables lack part of the clones; where checked against another copy, unresolved V genes explain under half of the gap, and the rest is unexplained. The V and J calls and clone size were taken over from that table, and D and trimming were inferred from the DNA. For this sample there are 250,000 to 350,000 clones; approximately 79% appear just once. The ten top clones hold approximately 5.6% of the sample.

Source: PBMCs, taken at disease progression, from a patient treated with ibrutinib. The source is a human donor with chronic lymphocytic leukemia. The rearranged segments are TRBV25-1 and TRBJ2-5; TRBD1 is a possible D gene, resting on 6 matching bases. The DNA sequence reads TGTGCCAGCAGTGAATCTCGGACAGCCCTAAGCTCCCAGTACTTC. It encodes CASSESRTALSSQYF.